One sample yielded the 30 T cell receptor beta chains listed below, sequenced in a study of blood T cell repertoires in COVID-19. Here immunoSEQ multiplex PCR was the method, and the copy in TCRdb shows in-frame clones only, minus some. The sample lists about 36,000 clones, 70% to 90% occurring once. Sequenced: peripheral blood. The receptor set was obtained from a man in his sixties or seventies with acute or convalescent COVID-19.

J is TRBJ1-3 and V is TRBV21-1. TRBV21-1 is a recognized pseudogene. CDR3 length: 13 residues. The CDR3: CASSGIQRDTIYF. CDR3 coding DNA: TGTGCCAGCAGCGGTATCCAGAGGGACACCATATATTTT.

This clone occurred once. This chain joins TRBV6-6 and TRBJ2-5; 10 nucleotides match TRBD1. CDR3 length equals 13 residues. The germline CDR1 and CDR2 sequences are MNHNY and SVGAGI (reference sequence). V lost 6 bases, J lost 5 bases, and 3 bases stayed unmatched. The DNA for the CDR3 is TGTGCCAGCAGCGACAGGGGGCGGGAGACCCAGTACTTC. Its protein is CASSDRGRETQYF.

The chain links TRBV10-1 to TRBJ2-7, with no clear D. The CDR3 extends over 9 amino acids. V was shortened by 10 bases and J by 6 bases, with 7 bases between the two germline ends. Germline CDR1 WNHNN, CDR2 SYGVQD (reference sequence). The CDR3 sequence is CANNPEQYF. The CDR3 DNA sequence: TGCGCCAACAACCCCGAGCAGTACTTC.

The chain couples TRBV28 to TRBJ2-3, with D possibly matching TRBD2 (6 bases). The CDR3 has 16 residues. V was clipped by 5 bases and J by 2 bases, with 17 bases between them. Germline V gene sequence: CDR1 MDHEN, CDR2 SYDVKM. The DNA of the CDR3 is TGTGCCAGCAGTCCCCTTCCCGGAGGGCCCACAGATACGCAGTATTTT. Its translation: CASSPLPGGPTDTQYF.

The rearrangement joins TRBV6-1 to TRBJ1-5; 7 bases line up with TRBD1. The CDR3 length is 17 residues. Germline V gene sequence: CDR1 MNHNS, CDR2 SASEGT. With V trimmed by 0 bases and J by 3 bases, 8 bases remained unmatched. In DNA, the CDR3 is TGTGCCAGCAGTGAAGCGCGGGGACAGCTGACCAATCAGCCCCAGCATTTT. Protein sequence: CASSEARGQLTNQPQHF.

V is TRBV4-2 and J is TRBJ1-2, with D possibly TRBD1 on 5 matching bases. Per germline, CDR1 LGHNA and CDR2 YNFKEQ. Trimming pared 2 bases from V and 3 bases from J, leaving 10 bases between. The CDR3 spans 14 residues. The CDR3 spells CASSQPGTDYGYTF. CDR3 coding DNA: TGTGCCAGCAGCCAACCCGGGACTGACTATGGCTACACCTTC.

The CDR3 loop is CASSLRGEQFF. In nucleotides, the CDR3 is TGTGCCAGCAGTTTAAGGGGTGAGCAGTTCTTC. The genes are TRBV12-3 or TRBV12-4 and TRBJ2-1; D possibly corresponds to TRBD1 (5 bases). The CDR3 contains 11 residues. V was shortened by 2 bases and J by 9 bases, with 5 bases between the two germline ends.

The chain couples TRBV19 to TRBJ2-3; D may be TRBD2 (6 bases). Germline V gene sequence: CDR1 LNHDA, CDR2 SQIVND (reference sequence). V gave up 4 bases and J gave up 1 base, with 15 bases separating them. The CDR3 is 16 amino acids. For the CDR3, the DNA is TGTGCCAGTAGTACAGACGGGCGGGACGGCACAGATACGCAGTATTTT. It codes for CASSTDGRDGTDTQYF. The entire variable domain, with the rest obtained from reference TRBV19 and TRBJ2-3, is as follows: DGGITQSPKYLFRKEGQNVTLSCEQNLNHDAMYWYRQDPGQGLRLIYYSQIVNDFQKGDIAEGYSVSREKKESFPLTVTSAQKNPTAFYLCASSTDGRDGTDTQYFGPGTRLTVL.

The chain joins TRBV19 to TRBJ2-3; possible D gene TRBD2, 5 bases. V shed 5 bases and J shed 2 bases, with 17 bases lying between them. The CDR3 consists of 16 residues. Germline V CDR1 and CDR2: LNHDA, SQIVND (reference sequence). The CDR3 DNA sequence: TGTGCCAGTAGTCCCTGGTACGGAGCGGCCACAGATACGCAGTATTTT. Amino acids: CASSPWYGAATDTQYF.

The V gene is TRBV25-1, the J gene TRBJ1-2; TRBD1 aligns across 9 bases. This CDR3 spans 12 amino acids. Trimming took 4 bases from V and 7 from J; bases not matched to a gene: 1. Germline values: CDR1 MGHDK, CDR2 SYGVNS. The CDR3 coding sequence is TGTGCCAGCAGTGGGGACAGGGTTGGCTACACCTTC. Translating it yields CASSGDRVGYTF.

CDR3: CASSLVWGTEWGNTEAFF. CDR3 nucleotides: TGTGCCAGCAGCTTGGTTTGGGGCACGGAGTGGGGGAACACTGAAGCTTTCTTT. This chain links TRBV5-8 with TRBJ1-1; weak D call: TRBD1 (5 bases). V was pared by 0 bases and J by 1 base, with 19 bases between. CDR3 size: 18 residues. Germline V gene data show CDR1 as SGHTS and CDR2 as YDEGEE.

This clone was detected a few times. The CDR3 DNA reads TGTGCCAGCAGTTACGGGGGGATCACAGATACGCAGTATTTT. Its translation is CASSYGGITDTQYF. The genes are TRBV6-2 or TRBV6-3 and TRBJ2-3; possible D gene TRBD2, 6 bases. Between the trimmed V and J ends, which lost 2 bases and 2 bases, there was a span of 8 bases. CDR1 and CDR2 from the germline V gene are MNHEY and SVGEGT. The CDR3 spans 14 residues.

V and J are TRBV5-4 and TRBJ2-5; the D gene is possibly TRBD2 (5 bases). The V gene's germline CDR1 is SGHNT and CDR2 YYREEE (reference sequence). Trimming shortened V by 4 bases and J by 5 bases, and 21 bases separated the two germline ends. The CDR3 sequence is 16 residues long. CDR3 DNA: TGTGCCAGCAGCCCTAGTGGAACTAGAGGTGGGGAGACCCAGTACTTC. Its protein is CASSPSGTRGGETQYF.

The CDR3 DNA sequence: TGTGCCAGCTCACCATGGGGACAGGGGCCCTCTAATAGCAATCAGCCCCAGCATTTT. Translation gives CASSPWGQGPSNSNQPQHF. The chain employs TRBV18 and TRBJ1-5; 10 nucleotides agree with TRBD1. V shed 2 bases, J shed 0 bases, and the junction held 10 bases outside the gene matches. The CDR3 runs to 19 residues. Germline V gene data show CDR1 as KGHSH and CDR2 as LQKENI.

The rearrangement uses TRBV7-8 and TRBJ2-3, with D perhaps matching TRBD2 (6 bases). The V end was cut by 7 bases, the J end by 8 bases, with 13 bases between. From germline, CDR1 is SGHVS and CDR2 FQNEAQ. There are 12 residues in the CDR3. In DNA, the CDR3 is TGTGCCAGCACCCCGCGGGGCGGTACGCAGTATTTT. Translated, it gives CASTPRGGTQYF.

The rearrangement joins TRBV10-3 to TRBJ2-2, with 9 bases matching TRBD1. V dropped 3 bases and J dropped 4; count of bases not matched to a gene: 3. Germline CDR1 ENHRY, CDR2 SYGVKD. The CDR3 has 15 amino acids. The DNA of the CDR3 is TGTGCCATCAGTGACGGGACAGGGTTCACCGGGGAGCTGTTTTTT. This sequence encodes CAISDGTGFTGELFF.

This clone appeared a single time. The CDR3 sequence is CASSSRYTEAFF. The CDR3 bases are TGTGCCAGCAGTTCCAGGTACACTGAAGCTTTCTTT. The V and J genes are TRBV12-3 or TRBV12-4 and TRBJ1-1; no definite D call. This CDR3 has 12 amino acids. With 4 bases removed from V and 3 bases from J, the gap between germline ends came to 6 bases.

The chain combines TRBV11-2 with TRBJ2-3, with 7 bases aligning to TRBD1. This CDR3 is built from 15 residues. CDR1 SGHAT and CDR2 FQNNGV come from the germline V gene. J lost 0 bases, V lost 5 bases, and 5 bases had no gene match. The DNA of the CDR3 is TGTGCCAGCAGCGCGCCGGGACAGAGCACAGATACGCAGTATTTT. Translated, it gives CASSAPGQSTDTQYF.

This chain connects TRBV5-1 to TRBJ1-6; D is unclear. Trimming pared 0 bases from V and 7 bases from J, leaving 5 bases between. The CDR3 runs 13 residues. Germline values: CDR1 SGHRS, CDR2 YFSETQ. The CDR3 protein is CASSLDQNSPLHF. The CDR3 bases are TGCGCCAGCAGCTTGGACCAGAATTCACCCCTCCACTTT.

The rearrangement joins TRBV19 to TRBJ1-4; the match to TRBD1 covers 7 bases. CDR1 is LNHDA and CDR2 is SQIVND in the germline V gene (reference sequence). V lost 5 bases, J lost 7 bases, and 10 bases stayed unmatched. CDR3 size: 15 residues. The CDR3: CASSPNRGLSEKLFF. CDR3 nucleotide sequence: TGTGCCAGTAGTCCGAACAGGGGCTTGAGTGAAAAACTGTTTTTT.

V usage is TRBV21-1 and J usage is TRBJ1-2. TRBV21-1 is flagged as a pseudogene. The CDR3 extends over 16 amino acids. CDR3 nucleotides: TGTGCTTCCACCACCCGGGTACTCAGAGGTCACTATGGCTACACCTTC. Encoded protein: CASTTRVLRGHYGYTF.

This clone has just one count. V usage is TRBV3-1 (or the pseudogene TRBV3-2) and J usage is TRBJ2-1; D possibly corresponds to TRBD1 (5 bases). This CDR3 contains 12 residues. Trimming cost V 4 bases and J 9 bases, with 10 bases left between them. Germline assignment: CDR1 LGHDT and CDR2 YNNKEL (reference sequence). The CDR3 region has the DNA TGTGCCAGCAGCCCCCAAGGGGTTGAGCAGTTCTTC. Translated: CASSPQGVEQFF.

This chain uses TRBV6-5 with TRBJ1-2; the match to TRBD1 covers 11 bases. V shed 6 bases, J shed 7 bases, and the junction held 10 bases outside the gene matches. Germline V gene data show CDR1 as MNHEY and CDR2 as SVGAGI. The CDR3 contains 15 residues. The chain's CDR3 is CASSPGTGGPGGYTF. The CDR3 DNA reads TGTGCCAGCAGCCCCGGGACAGGGGGGCCCGGTGGCTACACCTTC.

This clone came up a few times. The CDR3 loop reads CASSADRATGYTF. CDR3 sequence (DNA): TGTGCCAGCAGTGCGGACAGGGCCACTGGCTACACCTTC. The rearrangement uses TRBV25-1 and TRBJ1-2, with 8 bases matching TRBD1. CDR1 MGHDK and CDR2 SYGVNS come from the germline V gene. The CDR3 has 13 residues. J was trimmed by 7 bases and V by 4 bases; bases with no gene match: 5.

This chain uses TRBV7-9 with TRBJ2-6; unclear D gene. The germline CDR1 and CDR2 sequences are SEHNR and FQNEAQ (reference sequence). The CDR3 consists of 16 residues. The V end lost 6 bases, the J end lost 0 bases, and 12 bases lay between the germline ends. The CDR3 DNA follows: TGTGCCAGCAGTGCGTCAAAACCCTCTGGGGCCAACGTCCTGACTTTC. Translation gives CASSASKPSGANVLTF.

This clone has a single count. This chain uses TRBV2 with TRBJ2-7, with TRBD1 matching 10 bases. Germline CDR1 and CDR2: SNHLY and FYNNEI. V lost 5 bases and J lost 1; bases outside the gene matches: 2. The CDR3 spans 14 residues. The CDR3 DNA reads TGTGCCAGCAGTTGGGACAGGGGATCCTACGAGCAGTACTTC. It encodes CASSWDRGSYEQYF.

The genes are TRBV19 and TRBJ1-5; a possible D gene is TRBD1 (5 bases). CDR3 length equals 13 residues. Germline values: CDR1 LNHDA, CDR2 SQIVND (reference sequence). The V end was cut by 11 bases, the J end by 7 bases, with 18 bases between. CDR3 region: CAGAKGIGQPQHF. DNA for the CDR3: TGTGCCGGGGCGAAGGGGATAGGGCAGCCCCAGCATTTT.

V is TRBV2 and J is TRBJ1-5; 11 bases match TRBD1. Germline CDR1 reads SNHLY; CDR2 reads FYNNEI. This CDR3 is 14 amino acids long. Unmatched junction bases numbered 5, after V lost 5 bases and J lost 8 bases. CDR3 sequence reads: CASSPGTGGEPQHF. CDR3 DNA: TGTGCCAGCAGTCCCGGGACAGGGGGGGAGCCCCAGCATTTT. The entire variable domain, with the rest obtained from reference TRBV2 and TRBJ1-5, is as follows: EPEVTQTPSHQVTQMGQEVILRCVPISNHLYFYWYRQILGQKVEFLVSFYNNEISEKSEIFDDQFSVERPDGSNFTLKIRSTKLEDSAMYFCASSPGTGGEPQHFGDGTRLSIL.

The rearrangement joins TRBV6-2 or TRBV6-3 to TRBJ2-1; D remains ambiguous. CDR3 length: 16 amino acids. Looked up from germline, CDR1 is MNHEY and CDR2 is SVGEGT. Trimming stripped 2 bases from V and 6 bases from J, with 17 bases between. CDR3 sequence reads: CASSYVWLDRGNEQFF. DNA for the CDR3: TGTGCCAGCAGTTACGTATGGCTAGATCGAGGCAATGAGCAGTTCTTC.

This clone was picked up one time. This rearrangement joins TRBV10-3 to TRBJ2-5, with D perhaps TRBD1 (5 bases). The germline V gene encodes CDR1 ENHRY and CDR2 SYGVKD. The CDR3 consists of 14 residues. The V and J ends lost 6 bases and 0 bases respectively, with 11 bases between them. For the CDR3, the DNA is TGTGCCATCAGGAAGGCAGGGAACCAAGAGACCCAGTACTTC. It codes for CAIRKAGNQETQYF.